This record looks at one T cell receptor beta chain sequence and its context. This sample stems from a study of blood T cell repertoires in COVID-19. Background on the study: Donors in the United States, Italy and Spain gave samples during acute or convalescent COVID-19.

The CDR3 contains 15 residues. From germline, CDR1 is SGHNT and CDR2 YYREEE (reference sequence). Trimming cost V 1 base and J 0 bases, with 9 bases left between them. Using immunoSEQ multiplex PCR, the repertoire was profiled, and TCRdb retains in-frame clones only, with some absent. The sample records roughly 230,000 clones, 75% to 90% being singletons. The chain recombines TRBV5-4 with TRBJ2-3, with D possibly TRBD1 on 6 matching bases. This clonotype was obtained from a man aged 35-49 years with acute or convalescent COVID-19. Source material: peripheral blood. CDR3 DNA sequence: TGTGCCAGCAGCTTGACAGGGTCGAGCACAGATACGCAGTATTTT. Protein product: CASSLTGSSTDTQYF.